This T cell receptor (beta chain) is drawn from a study of T-cell reconstitution after alpha-beta-depleted transplantation in children. The CDR3 runs to 15 residues. Germline loops: CDR1 DFQATT, CDR2 SNEGSKA (reference sequence). Trimming took 7 bases from V and 6 from J, leaving 22 bases between them. Researchers prepared the TCRbeta library using unique molecular identifiers, the study reports. TCRdb itself ran the PCR reads through MiXCR, one entry per CDR3 protein. This sample has about 610,000 distinct CDR3 sequences, with about 10% found just once. This receptor was taken from a human donor who donated a stem cell graft to a child with acute myeloid leukemia. The gene calls are TRBV20-1 and TRBJ2-4; either TRBD1 or TRBD2 may supply D (5 bases each). Here the sequenced sample was PBMCs from the stem cell graft donor, taken from the stem cell graft. The CDR3, as DNA: TGCAGTGTACTCGGGACGCTCTCTGATGGAAACATTCAGTACTTC. Protein: CSVLGTLSDGNIQYF.